The sample holds a few counts of the clone carrying this T cell receptor beta chain. Antigen: not known. The CD8+CD4-CCR7+CD45RA+ phenotype defined the sorted naive CD8 T cells. This specimen belongs to a study of molecular identifiers for immune sequencing clone quantification. Bulk TCR libraries used previously described methods and listed TCR primers. MiXCR, applied by TCRdb to the PCR reads, yields one record per CDR3 protein. Of fewer than 350,000 distinct CDR3 sequences listed, 24% are singletons. Overall study results and limits: Shared barcodes on identical TCR molecules could underestimate the sizes of highly expanded clones.

CDR3 size: 19 residues. The V and J ends lost 4 bases and 4 bases, in that order; junction bases with no gene match: 13. This receptor was obtained from a human donor in good health. Some libraries in this study had Jurkat cell RNA spiked in. Sequenced input: naive CD8+ T cells from blood, with Jurkat cell RNA spiked in. Subset defined: FACS-sorted CD8+CD4-CCR7+CD45RA+ naive T cells. This chain connects TRBV12-3 or TRBV12-4 to TRBJ2-1; 13 bases line up with TRBD2. Written as DNA, the CDR3 is TGTGCCAGCAGTTCTGGGACTAGCGGGACCCCTTCGCTATACAATGAGCAGTTCTTC. Its translation is CASSSGTSGTPSLYNEQFF.